This TCR beta chain was sequenced in a study of T-cell reconstitution after alpha-beta-depleted transplantation in children. About this clonotype itself: Its specificity is unknown.

Preparation of the TCRbeta library was carried out with unique molecular identifiers. TCRdb re-derived calls from the PCR reads in MiXCR, one entry per CDR3 protein. The sample lists about 600,000 distinct CDR3 sequences; 20% to 25% were seen once. Germline lookup yields CDR1 DFQATT and CDR2 SNEGSKA (reference sequence). CDR3 size: 11 residues. V shed 3 bases and J shed 3 bases, with 6 bases lying between them. Study-wide results and caveats: Among T cells one year after transplant, newly produced cells accounted for most counts and diversity. The origin of alpha-beta T cells about two months after transplant was reportedly several hundred expanded graft clones. Some patients' high day-60 TCRbeta diversity was attributed to recipient cells surviving conditioning.

The sample was PBMCs, mostly from graft donor cells, taken 360 days after TCRalphabeta/CD19-depleted stem cell transplant. This clonotype was obtained from a boy under two years old who had a stem cell transplant for acute myeloid leukemia, so the T cells may come from the graft donor. V gene TRBV20-1 combines with J gene TRBJ2-7; no definite D call. CDR3 protein: CSASDNYEQYV. Here the CDR3 DNA reads TGCAGTGCTAGTGACAACTACGAGCAGTACGTC.